The present entry profiles one T cell receptor (beta chain) with its context. No antigen is known for it. Germline trimming cut 0 bases from V and 4 bases from J; bases unmatched to any gene: 6. Germline values: CDR1 LGHNA, CDR2 YNFKEQ. The CDR3 runs to 17 residues. Overall study findings and caveats: Whole repertoires were not studied in the larger cohort, only one V-J beta rearrangement. Tumor memory CD4+ T cell TCR gene usage was found to cluster with blood and lymph node memory CD4+ cells and with lymph node naive CD4+ cells. Tumor Tregs overlapped most with tumor, then blood, naive CD4+ cells.

After constant-region reverse-primer amplification, full-length variable regions underwent semi-nested PCR with Nested Universal Primer A. TCRdb reprocessed the 5' RACE reads with MiXCR, giving one entry per CDR3 protein. The table has some 62,000 distinct CDR3 sequences, around a fifth seen once. The chain is built from TRBV4-2 and TRBJ2-1, with 10 bases fitting TRBD2. The source is a female donor with breast cancer. Specimen: memory CD4+ T cells sorted from a lymph node. Noted subset: memory CD4+ T cells, CD4+CD45RO+CD25-. The CDR3 nucleotides are TGTGCCAGCAGCCAAGAGGCTAGCGGGGGCCGTTACAATGAGCAGTTCTTC. Its protein product is CASSQEASGGRYNEQFF.